This passage covers 30 T cell receptor beta chains from one sample sequenced in a study of siplizumab effects on memory and regulatory T cells. The method was immunoSEQ multiplex PCR; TCRdb's version includes in-frame clones alone and lacks a portion of them. The sample holds approximately 82,000 clones, roughly 89% seen once. The sequenced sample was Tregs sorted from blood. These receptors all stem from a human donor in good health.

This clone occurred once. The chain recombines TRBV2 with TRBJ2-1; D is possibly TRBD1 or TRBD2 (5 bases each). Trimming shortened V by 8 bases and J by 0 bases, and 17 bases separated the two germline ends. The CDR3 length is 16 residues. Germline V gene lookup returns CDR1 SNHLY and CDR2 FYNNEI. The CDR3 loop is CASRDATVGSYNEQFF. DNA of the CDR3: TGTGCCAGCCGGGACGCCACCGTTGGCTCCTACAATGAGCAGTTCTTC.

The chain recombines TRBV19 with TRBJ1-2, with no clear D. Trimming cost V 8 bases and J 4 bases, with 17 bases left between them. Germline V CDR1 and CDR2: LNHDA, SQIVND (reference sequence). The CDR3 is 14 residues long. CDR3 coding DNA: TGTGCCAGTTCCAGAAGGGAGCCCCCCTATGGCTACACCTTC. The encoded protein is CASSRREPPYGYTF.

This clone occurred a few times. This chain joins TRBV19 and TRBJ1-6, with TRBD1 identical over 7 bases. Germline values: CDR1 LNHDA, CDR2 SQIVND (reference sequence). The CDR3 is 14 residues long. Trimming removed 6 bases from V and 6 bases from J; junction bases left unmatched: 5. In nucleotides, the CDR3 is TGTGCCAGTAGCCAACAGGGGACTAATTCACCCCTCCACTTT. This translates into CASSQQGTNSPLHF.

CDR3 amino acids: CASTAVGVAYEQYF. The CDR3, as DNA: TGTGCCAGCACGGCAGTTGGGGTCGCCTACGAGCAGTACTTC. The chain couples TRBV11-2 to TRBJ2-7; no clear D. The CDR3 is 14 amino acids. V lost 7 bases and J lost 2, with 15 bases in between. The germline CDR1 and CDR2 sequences are SGHAT and FQNNGV.

The chain employs TRBV6-1 and TRBJ1-4, with a weak D call TRBD1 (5 bases). Per germline, CDR1 MNHNS and CDR2 SASEGT. The length of the CDR3 is 15 residues. Between the trimmed V and J ends, which lost 6 bases and 7 bases, there was a span of 18 bases. The CDR3 loop is CASRDLGAGGEKLFF. Written as DNA, the CDR3 is TGTGCCAGCAGGGACCTAGGGGCCGGCGGTGAAAAACTGTTTTTT.

This chain joins TRBV18 and TRBJ2-5; TRBD2 might be the D (6 bases). Trimming left V 2 bases short and J 5 bases short, with 12 bases between. The CDR3 length is 14 residues. Germline V gene sequence: CDR1 KGHSH, CDR2 LQKENI. This CDR3 reads CASSPGSGRETQYF. DNA for the CDR3: TGTGCCAGCTCACCAGGGTCAGGGAGGGAGACCCAGTACTTC. Combining the CDR3 with reference TRBV18 and TRBJ2-5 gives the whole variable domain NAGVMQNPRHLVRRRGQEARLRCSPMKGHSHVYWYRQLPEEGLKFMVYLQKENIIDESGMPKERFSAEFPKEGPSILRIQQVVRGDSAAYFCASSPGSGRETQYFGPGTRLLVL.

This sequence joins TRBV7-6 and TRBJ2-2; TRBD1 matches at 7 bases. The junction had 5 bases not matched to a gene; V was cut back by 3 bases and J by 4 bases. CDR3 length: 15 amino acids. Germline loops: CDR1 SGHVS, CDR2 FNYEAQ. The CDR3 loop is CASSFEGAGTGELFF. DNA of the CDR3: TGTGCCAGCAGCTTTGAGGGGGCGGGCACCGGGGAGCTGTTTTTT.

The V and J genes are TRBV6-5 and TRBJ1-1, with D unresolved. CDR3 size: 14 residues. Germline CDR1 is MNHEY and CDR2 is SVGAGI. With 4 bases removed from V and 5 bases from J, the gap between germline ends came to 14 bases. The CDR3 DNA reads TGTGCCAGCAGTTGGTATCAGTCTGGTACTGAAGCTTTCTTT. This sequence encodes CASSWYQSGTEAFF.

The chain uses TRBV18 and TRBJ2-2; D remains ambiguous. The germline V gene has CDR1 KGHSH and CDR2 LQKENI. This CDR3 contains 13 residues. Trimming took 3 bases from V and 6 from J, leaving 8 bases between them. The CDR3 region is CASSPSFPGELFF. Written as DNA, the CDR3 is TGTGCCAGCTCACCTTCCTTTCCCGGGGAGCTGTTTTTT.

The chain links TRBV7-8 to TRBJ2-2; TRBD1 matches 7 bases. Trimming cost V 1 base and J 0 bases; bases outside gene matches: 8. Germline CDR1 SGHVS, CDR2 FQNEAQ. The CDR3 consists of 18 residues. CDR3 DNA sequence: TGTGCCAGCAGCTTAGGAGGATCGGGACAGACGAACACCGGGGAGCTGTTTTTT. Amino acids: CASSLGGSGQTNTGELFF.

This rearrangement joins TRBV18 to TRBJ2-3, with D unclear. The CDR3 totals 15 residues. Germline V gene data show CDR1 as KGHSH and CDR2 as LQKENI. V gave up 3 bases and J gave up 4 bases, with 14 bases separating them. In DNA form, the CDR3 reads TGTGCCAGCTCACCTCTGGGCGGAGCACCAGATACGCAGTATTTT. Translated: CASSPLGGAPDTQYF.

The chain carries TRBV28 and TRBJ1-5; D unclear. Per the germline V gene, CDR1 is MDHEN and CDR2 is SYDVKM. Deletions cut 2 bases from V and 4 bases from J, with 6 bases between. This CDR3 is 13 amino acids long. CDR3 sequence reads: CASSLKGNQPQHF. As DNA, the CDR3 is TGTGCCAGCAGTTTAAAGGGAAATCAGCCCCAGCATTTT.

This chain joins TRBV29-1 and TRBJ2-3; D is uncertain. CDR3 length: 15 amino acids. In germline, CDR1 is SQVTM, CDR2 ANQGSEA. Trimming removed 7 bases from V and 4 bases from J, with 21 bases in between. The chain's CDR3 is CSAGWLALLADTQYF. CDR3 coding DNA: TGCAGCGCCGGATGGCTGGCCCTCCTGGCAGATACGCAGTATTTT.

This rearrangement joins TRBV11-3 to TRBJ1-1, with D uncertain. The V gene lost 2 bases and the J gene lost 3 bases, with 7 bases spanning the gap. CDR3 size: 13 residues. In germline, CDR1 is SGHNT, CDR2 YENEEA. The CDR3 spells CASSLLRHTEAFF. The CDR3 DNA follows: TGTGCCAGCAGCTTATTACGCCACACTGAAGCTTTCTTT.

CDR3 DNA sequence: TGTGCCAGCAGTTGCCCGGGGCTCGGCAAAAACATTCAGTACTTC. Amino acids: CASSCPGLGKNIQYF. The rearrangement joins TRBV6-8 to TRBJ2-4; D is perhaps TRBD1 or TRBD2 (5 bases each). The CDR3 consists of 15 residues. Germline V gene lookup returns CDR1 MNHGY and CDR2 SAAAGT. Between the trimmed V and J ends, which lost 4 bases and 3 bases, there was a span of 13 bases.

In this sample, this clone turned up once. This chain uses TRBV7-9 with TRBJ2-2; TRBD1 aligns across 10 bases. Germline values: CDR1 SEHNR, CDR2 FQNEAQ (reference sequence). The CDR3 is 16 residues long. The trim removed 2 bases at V and 7 bases at J, leaving 7 bases unmatched. The CDR3: CASSLWGTGADGELFF. In DNA, the CDR3 is TGTGCCAGCAGCTTATGGGGGACAGGGGCCGACGGGGAGCTGTTTTTT.

The chain is built from TRBV7-9 and TRBJ2-3; 9 bases are shared with TRBD2. CDR1 is SEHNR, CDR2 FQNEAQ, per germline (reference sequence). The CDR3 has 16 amino acids. V lost 3 bases to trimming and J lost 4 bases; unmatched junction nucleotides: 8. The chain's CDR3 is CASSFLRGGAADTQYF. For the CDR3, the DNA is TGTGCCAGCAGCTTTCTTCGCGGGGGGGCCGCAGATACGCAGTATTTT.

The V call is TRBV5-1, the J call TRBJ1-4, with 7 bases fitting TRBD1. This CDR3 is built from 14 residues. The germline gives CDR1 SGHRS, CDR2 YFSETQ. The J segment lost 8 bases and the V segment lost 0 bases, leaving 4 bases of the junction unmatched. CDR3 sequence reads: CASSLAPGGEKLFF. The CDR3 DNA sequence: TGCGCCAGCAGCTTGGCCCCAGGGGGAGAAAAACTGTTTTTT.

The genes are TRBV7-3 and TRBJ1-2; a possible D gene is TRBD1 (5 bases). The V end lost 6 bases, the J end lost 5 bases, and 16 bases lay between the germline ends. Germline CDR1 SGHTA, CDR2 FQGTGA. The length of the CDR3 is 14 residues. This chain's CDR3 is CASSRPGTIYGYTF. The CDR3 DNA sequence: TGTGCCAGCAGTCGACCAGGGACCATTTATGGCTACACCTTC.

The rearrangement links TRBV5-5 to TRBJ2-3; 7 nucleotides agree with TRBD1. The V gene end was trimmed by 5 bases and the J gene end by 2 bases; junction bases not matched to a gene: 8. CDR3 length equals 15 residues. Germline CDR1 SGHKS, CDR2 YYEKEE (reference sequence). CDR3 in DNA: TGTGCCAGCAGTCAACCCAGGGGGTACACAGATACGCAGTATTTT. Encoded protein: CASSQPRGYTDTQYF. Filled out from reference TRBV5-5 and TRBJ2-3, the complete variable domain reads DAGVTQSPTHLIKTRGQQVTLRCSPISGHKSVSWYQQVLGQGPQFIFQYYEKEERGRGNFPDRFSARQFPNYSSELNVNALLLGDSALYLCASSQPRGYTDTQYFGPGTRLTVL.

This CDR3 is CASSRDRVETGELFF. CDR3 nucleotides: TGCGCCAGCAGCCGAGACAGGGTCGAGACCGGGGAGCTGTTTTTT. This chain joins TRBV5-1 and TRBJ2-2; 7 bases fit TRBD1. Trimming removed 4 bases from V and 5 bases from J; junction bases left unmatched: 8. The CDR3 contains 15 residues. Germline-derived CDR1 and CDR2 are SGHRS and YFSETQ.

The rearrangement uses TRBV6-4 and TRBJ1-5, with D tentatively TRBD1 (5 bases). Germline CDR1 and CDR2: MRHNA and SNTAGT. V gave up 2 bases and J gave up 7 bases, with 15 bases separating them. The CDR3 runs to 15 residues. As DNA, the CDR3 is TGTGCCAGCAGTGACCCGGCGGGGGGGGGACAGCCCCAGCATTTT. It encodes CASSDPAGGGQPQHF.

The rearrangement joins TRBV7-2 to TRBJ2-7; 9 bases match TRBD2. This CDR3 is built from 14 residues. V shed 3 bases and J 1 base; nucleotides not matched to a gene: 1. The germline V gene encodes CDR1 SGHTA and CDR2 FQGNSA. CDR3 in amino acids: CASSFSGGSYEQYF. The CDR3 DNA is TGTGCCAGCAGCTTTAGCGGGGGATCCTACGAGCAGTACTTC.

V is TRBV7-2 and J is TRBJ2-5, with a possible D match to TRBD1 (6 bases). V was shortened by 4 bases and J by 12 bases, with 15 bases between the two germline ends. The V gene's germline CDR1 is SGHTA and CDR2 FQGNSA. CDR3 length equals 12 residues. CDR3 amino acids: CASSSGQPGEYF. CDR3 nucleotide sequence: TGTGCCAGCAGCTCCGGACAGCCTGGGGAGTACTTC.

Here the CDR3 reads CASSPPNFSGANVLTF. Written as DNA, the CDR3 is TGTGCCAGCAGCCCCCCGAATTTCTCTGGGGCCAACGTCCTGACTTTC. The rearrangement links TRBV7-9 to TRBJ2-6; D remains unclear. The CDR3 has 16 amino acids. Germline values: CDR1 SEHNR, CDR2 FQNEAQ (reference sequence). The V end lost 5 bases, the J end lost 0 bases, and 11 bases lay between the germline ends.

The V and J genes are TRBV4-2 and TRBJ2-1; D call uncertain. V lost 0 bases to trimming and J lost 4 bases, with 7 bases between them. CDR3 length equals 14 residues. Germline-derived CDR1 and CDR2 are LGHNA and YNFKEQ. The CDR3 protein is CASSQDLTYNEQFF. The CDR3 coding sequence is TGTGCCAGCAGCCAAGACTTGACTTACAATGAGCAGTTCTTC.

This clone turned up a few times. The sample has other DNA sequences that encode this CDR3 too. The chain is built from TRBV7-9 and TRBJ1-1, with 8 nucleotides matching TRBD1. The CDR3 runs to 14 residues. Germline trimming cut 2 bases from V and 4 bases from J; bases unmatched to any gene: 3. Germline V CDR1 and CDR2: SEHNR, FQNEAQ (reference sequence). CDR3 coding DNA: TGTGCCAGCAGCTTACAGGGGGCAGGCACTGAAGCTTTCTTT. Amino acid sequence: CASSLQGAGTEAFF.

For the CDR3, the DNA is TGTGCCAGCAGTCCCAATCCCGGGACAGGCCAAGGGACAGATACGCAGTATTTT. Translating gives CASSPNPGTGQGTDTQYF. The V gene is TRBV28, the J gene TRBJ2-3, with TRBD1 matching 8 bases. The CDR3 is made up of 18 amino acids. Germline V gives CDR1 MDHEN, CDR2 SYDVKM. V dropped 5 bases and J dropped 3; count of bases not matched to a gene: 16. The variable domain in full, completed from reference TRBV28 and TRBJ2-3, reads DVKVTQSSRYLVKRTGEKVFLECVQDMDHENMFWYRQDPGLGLRLIYFSYDVKMKEKGDIPEGYSVSREKKERFSLILESASTNQTSMYLCASSPNPGTGQGTDTQYFGPGTRLTVL.

The chain joins TRBV5-1 to TRBJ1-1, with TRBD1 identical over 7 bases. V trimming: 4 bases; J trimming: 3 bases; junction bases outside the gene matches: 3. Germline CDR1 is SGHRS and CDR2 is YFSETQ. This CDR3 contains 13 residues. This CDR3 is CASSPGQHTEAFF. CDR3 bases: TGCGCCAGCAGCCCGGGACAGCACACTGAAGCTTTCTTT.

The rearrangement joins TRBV2 to TRBJ1-2; possible D gene TRBD1, 5 bases. V shed 2 bases and J shed 4 bases, with 11 bases lying between them. This CDR3 has 14 amino acids. CDR1 is SNHLY and CDR2 is FYNNEI in the germline V gene. The CDR3 region is CASSEPRAGYGYTF. The CDR3, as DNA: TGTGCCAGCAGTGAACCCAGGGCTGGCTATGGCTACACCTTC.